The 24 T cell receptor beta chains reported below all come from one sample, sequenced in a study of shared clonotypes between healthy human individuals. Clones were read by immunoSEQ multiplex PCR, and TCRdb kept only the in-frame ones, dropping some. Here the sample spans around 1,900,000 clones, around 93% being singletons. Naivety among CD8 cells was defined by CD45RO negativity and positive CCR7 selection, thereby excluding terminally differentiated effector memory CD45RA+ cells. Source material: naive CD8+ T cells from PBMCs. The receptor set was obtained from a man younger than 35 in good health. Some clones in this sample may be carry-over from other donors' samples.

The V gene is TRBV28, the J gene TRBJ2-7; 9 bases agree with TRBD1. The V and J ends lost 6 bases and 4 bases, in that order; junction bases with no gene match: 16. This CDR3 has 17 residues. Germline V CDR1 and CDR2: MDHEN, SYDVKM. The CDR3 DNA sequence: TGTGCCAGCAGCCGCCGGGACAGGGTTTTATACGAGTACGAGCAGTACTTC. It encodes CASSRRDRVLYEYEQYF.

The CDR3 here is CASSILPGGLETQYF. The CDR3 DNA reads as TGTGCCAGTAGTATTTTACCGGGAGGCCTGGAGACCCAGTACTTC. The chain recombines TRBV19 with TRBJ2-5, with 7 bases that match TRBD2. Trimming at V came to 3 bases and at J to 5 bases, leaving 9 bases not matched to a gene. The CDR3 contains 15 residues. Per germline, CDR1 LNHDA and CDR2 SQIVND (reference sequence).

The rearrangement uses TRBV27 and TRBJ1-1; 7 bases line up with TRBD1. Germline V gene sequence: CDR1 MNHEY, CDR2 SMNVEV (reference sequence). The V and J ends lost 6 bases and 0 bases, in that order; junction bases with no gene match: 4. The CDR3 runs 14 residues. This chain's CDR3 is CASRNRGMNTEAFF. CDR3 nucleotides: TGTGCCAGCAGAAACAGGGGAATGAACACTGAAGCTTTCTTT.

The gene calls are TRBV9 and TRBJ2-5; 7 bases line up with TRBD1. Trimming at V came to 3 bases and at J to 2 bases, leaving 7 bases not matched to a gene. The CDR3 extends over 15 amino acids. Germline V lookup: CDR1 SGDLS, CDR2 YYNGEE. The CDR3 loop is CASSDRDREQETQYF. Here the CDR3 DNA reads TGTGCCAGCAGCGACCGGGACAGAGAACAAGAGACCCAGTACTTC.

The DNA for the CDR3 is TGTGCCAGCAGCAAAGGCTCCCCCCGGAGCACAGATACGCAGTATTTT. Translating gives CASSKGSPRSTDTQYF. V is TRBV21-1 and J is TRBJ2-3; no DNA check was done on the table's D call, TRBD2. TRBV21-1 is a known pseudogene. There are 16 residues in the CDR3.

The chain recombines TRBV4-1 with TRBJ1-1; maybe TRBD1 (5 bases). The germline CDR1 and CDR2 sequences are MGHRA and YSYEKL. The CDR3 consists of 16 residues. Trimming took off 3 bases at V and 0 bases at J, with 14 bases between the two ends. This chain's CDR3 is CASSHDRLNLNTEAFF. The CDR3 nucleotides read TGCGCCAGCAGCCACGACAGACTTAACTTGAACACTGAAGCTTTCTTT.

The genes are TRBV27 and TRBJ1-1; TRBD1 matches at 11 bases. The V gene's germline CDR1 is MNHEY and CDR2 SMNVEV (reference sequence). V shed 5 bases, J shed 3 bases, and the junction held 2 bases outside the gene matches. This CDR3 has 14 amino acids. The chain's CDR3 is CASSGTGGYTEAFF. CDR3 sequence (DNA): TGTGCCAGCAGTGGGACAGGGGGATACACTGAAGCTTTCTTT.

The V and J genes are TRBV5-6 and TRBJ1-2; perhaps TRBD1 as D (6 bases). The CDR3 is 17 amino acids. From germline, CDR1 is SGHDT and CDR2 YYEEEE. V was pared by 0 bases and J by 2 bases, with 17 bases between. CDR3 loop: CASSLEGYEGDNYGYTF. The CDR3, as DNA: TGTGCCAGCAGCTTGGAAGGGTATGAGGGGGACAACTATGGCTACACCTTC.

The chain links TRBV11-2 to TRBJ2-1; 7 positions match TRBD1. Germline V gene data show CDR1 as SGHAT and CDR2 as FQNNGV. The CDR3 runs to 13 residues. The trim removed 8 bases at V and 6 bases at J, leaving 7 bases unmatched. The CDR3 nucleotides are TGTGCCAGCGCCCTGACAGGGTTCAATGAGCAGTTCTTC. Its translation is CASALTGFNEQFF.

The chain is built from TRBV5-4 and TRBJ2-7, with 9 bases fitting TRBD1. Trimming at V came to 5 bases and at J to 6 bases, leaving 6 bases not matched to a gene. The CDR3 is 13 residues long. CDR1 is SGHNT and CDR2 is YYREEE in the germline V gene (reference sequence). CDR3 nucleotide sequence: TGTGCCAGCAGGGGGACAGGGAGCTCCGAGCAGTACTTC. As protein: CASRGTGSSEQYF.

About this clone itself: The sample holds other DNA sequences that translate to the same CDR3. The rearrangement joins TRBV25-1 to TRBJ2-7, with D uncertain. Germline-derived CDR1 and CDR2 are MGHDK and SYGVNS. The CDR3 has 10 amino acids. The V end lost 3 bases, the J end lost 4 bases, and 1 base lay between the germline ends. CDR3 region: CASSDYEQYF. CDR3 sequence (DNA): TGTGCCAGCAGTGATTACGAGCAGTACTTC.

The chain has TRBV19 and TRBJ1-4; D perhaps matches TRBD1 (5 bases). The CDR3 has 14 amino acids. Trimming left V 5 bases short and J 10 bases short, with 17 bases between. The germline V gene has CDR1 LNHDA and CDR2 SQIVND (reference sequence). The CDR3 loop is CASSLDGRGLKLFF. The CDR3, as DNA: TGTGCCAGTAGTCTTGACGGCCGGGGCCTAAAACTGTTTTTT.

The rearrangement links TRBV28 to TRBJ1-1; 9 bases are a match to TRBD1. This CDR3 spans 14 amino acids. The trim removed 3 bases at V and 7 bases at J, leaving 6 bases unmatched. The germline gives CDR1 MDHEN, CDR2 SYDVKM. The CDR3 nucleotides are TGTGCCAGCAGTTTGGGGACAGGGTGGGATGAAGCTTTCTTT. It codes for CASSLGTGWDEAFF.

The chain links TRBV28 to TRBJ2-7, with D perhaps TRBD1 (6 bases). Germline CDR1 is MDHEN and CDR2 is SYDVKM. The CDR3 is 15 amino acids. Trimming cost V 10 bases and J 9 bases, with 28 bases left between them. CDR3 nucleotides: TGTGCCAAGTTACATCAGGGGAGTCCAACAGGAGGGCAGTACTTC. Protein product: CAKLHQGSPTGGQYF.

Note on this clone: Within the sample, other DNA sequences also encode this same CDR3. This chain links TRBV29-1 with TRBJ2-1; D remains unclear. V lost 3 bases, J lost 4 bases, and 4 bases lay in between. Germline lookup yields CDR1 SQVTM and CDR2 ANQGSEA. This CDR3 has 11 amino acids. The CDR3 spells CSVDSYNEQFF. The CDR3, as DNA: TGCAGCGTTGACTCATACAATGAGCAGTTCTTC.

This clone has a single count. The same CDR3 also results from other DNA sequences found in this sample. This rearrangement joins TRBV28 to TRBJ1-1, with TRBD1 as a possible D gene (5 bases). CDR1 and CDR2 (germline): MDHEN, SYDVKM. V lost 3 bases, J lost 0 bases, and 8 bases lay in between. The CDR3 runs to 14 residues. The CDR3 DNA follows: TGTGCCAGCAGTTTCGAGGGGTTGAACACTGAAGCTTTCTTT. This translates into CASSFEGLNTEAFF.

This clone was seen a handful of times. Other DNA variants within this sample encode the same CDR3. This chain joins TRBV28 and TRBJ1-5, with D uncertain. V shed 3 bases and J shed 7 bases, with 7 bases lying between them. This CDR3 is 12 amino acids long. CDR1 and CDR2 from the germline V gene are MDHEN and SYDVKM. The CDR3 nucleotides are TGTGCCAGCAGTTTCAGTGGCCAGCCCCAGCATTTT. Its translation is CASSFSGQPQHF.

The chain recombines TRBV15 with TRBJ2-7; perhaps TRBD2 as D (6 bases). Germline CDR1 is LNHNV and CDR2 is YYDKDF (reference sequence). This CDR3 is 15 amino acids long. Trimming took off 0 bases at V and 2 bases at J, with 11 bases between the two ends. This chain's CDR3 is CATSRDRDWAYEQYF. Written as DNA, the CDR3 is TGTGCCACCAGCAGAGATCGGGACTGGGCCTACGAGCAGTACTTC.

J is TRBJ2-7 and V is TRBV28, with 8 bases aligning to TRBD2. Germline-derived CDR1 and CDR2 are MDHEN and SYDVKM. V shed 8 bases, J shed 1 base, and the junction held 4 bases outside the gene matches. The CDR3 runs 13 residues. The CDR3 is CASLAGRSYEQYF. In DNA form, the CDR3 reads TGTGCCAGCCTAGCGGGCCGATCCTACGAGCAGTACTTC.

CDR3 sequence (DNA): TGCAGCGTTGAAGGACTAGCGGGCAGCTCCTACGAGCAGTACTTC. Encoded protein: CSVEGLAGSSYEQYF. V gene TRBV29-1 combines with J gene TRBJ2-7, with TRBD2 matching 10 bases. Germline trimming cut 1 base from V and 0 bases from J; bases unmatched to any gene: 3. The CDR3 totals 15 residues. The V gene's germline CDR1 is SQVTM and CDR2 ANQGSEA.

This chain joins TRBV7-9 and TRBJ2-7, with D possibly matching TRBD2 (6 bases). Germline CDR1 and CDR2: SEHNR and FQNEAQ (reference sequence). Deletions cut 5 bases from V and 6 bases from J, with 14 bases between. This CDR3 spans 13 amino acids. The CDR3 is CASSTGDFLEQYF. In nucleotides, the CDR3 is TGTGCCAGCAGCACGGGGGACTTTCTCGAGCAGTACTTC.

The rearrangement joins TRBV27 to TRBJ1-2; D ambiguous. Looked up from germline, CDR1 is MNHEY and CDR2 is SMNVEV (reference sequence). The V end lost 5 bases, the J end lost 3 bases, and 19 bases lay between the germline ends. CDR3 length equals 16 residues. The CDR3 reads CASSPAAGRAYYGYTF. The DNA of the CDR3 is TGTGCCAGCAGTCCTGCCGCGGGAAGGGCCTACTATGGCTACACCTTC.

The rearrangement uses TRBV30 and TRBJ2-3; D gene ambiguous. Germline CDR1 is GTSNPN and CDR2 is SVGIG (reference sequence). The CDR3 contains 12 residues. Trimming left V 3 bases short and J 7 bases short, with 11 bases between. In nucleotides, the CDR3 is TGTGCCTGGAGCCCCCTAGACAATACGCAGTATTTT. This encodes CAWSPLDNTQYF.

This chain uses TRBV10-3 with TRBJ2-7; TRBD2 aligns across 8 bases. The V gene end was trimmed by 2 bases and the J gene end by 4 bases; junction bases not matched to a gene: 13. Per germline, CDR1 ENHRY and CDR2 SYGVKD. The CDR3 runs 17 residues. CDR3 loop: CAISEPRRGTRSYEQYF. For the CDR3, the DNA is TGTGCCATCAGTGAGCCACGGAGGGGGACTAGATCTTACGAGCAGTACTTC.